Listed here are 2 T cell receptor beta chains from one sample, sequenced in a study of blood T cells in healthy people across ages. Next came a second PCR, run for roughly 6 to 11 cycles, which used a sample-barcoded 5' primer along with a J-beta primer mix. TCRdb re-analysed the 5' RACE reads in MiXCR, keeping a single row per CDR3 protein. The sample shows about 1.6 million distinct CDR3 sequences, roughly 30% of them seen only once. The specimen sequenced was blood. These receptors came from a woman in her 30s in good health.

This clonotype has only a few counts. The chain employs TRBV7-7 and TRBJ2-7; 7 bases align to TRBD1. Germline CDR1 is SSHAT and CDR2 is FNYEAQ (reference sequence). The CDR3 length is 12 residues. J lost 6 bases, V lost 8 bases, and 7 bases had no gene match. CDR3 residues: CASGNRGSEQYF. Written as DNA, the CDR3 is TGTGCCAGCGGAAACAGGGGCTCCGAGCAGTACTTC.

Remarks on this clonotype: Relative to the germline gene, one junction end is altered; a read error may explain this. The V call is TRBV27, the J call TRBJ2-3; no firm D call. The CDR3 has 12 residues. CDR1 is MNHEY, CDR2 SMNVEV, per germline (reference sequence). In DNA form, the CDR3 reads TGTGCCAGCAGTAGAAGCACAGTTACGCAGTATTTT. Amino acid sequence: CASSRSTVTQYF.